This T cell receptor beta chain was recorded in a study of cytomegalovirus exposure and HLA in healthy donors. Study findings and constraints: As a later analysis revealed, the rate of TCR association differed by HLA locus, with DRB1 most and HLA-C fewest.

This CDR3 is built from 12 residues. V was cut by 5 bases and J by 8 bases, with 13 bases left in between. CDR1 is GTSNPN, CDR2 SVGIG, per germline (reference sequence). These donors counted as nominally healthy when sampled, but unrecorded immune exposures were likely. 13 Jbeta primers and 60 Vbeta primers were used for the PCR. Per the original methods: Per a later analysis, the number of unique TCR beta chains was some 80 million, of which some 9.9 million were shared. Method: immunoSEQ multiplex PCR; TCRdb's copy keeps in-frame clones and lacks some. The V and J calls and clone size are taken from that table; D and trimming were inferred from the DNA. The table has about 100,000 clones, 75% to 85% seen once. Of note for this clone: The antigen remains unidentified.

The V call is TRBV30, the J call TRBJ1-3, with a tentative D call TRBD1 (6 bases). This receptor was obtained from a woman aged 45-60 years in good health and CMV-seropositive. Sample: PBMCs. Here the CDR3 reads CAWGTGWDTIYF. The DNA of the CDR3 is TGTGCCTGGGGAACAGGGTGGGACACCATATATTTT.